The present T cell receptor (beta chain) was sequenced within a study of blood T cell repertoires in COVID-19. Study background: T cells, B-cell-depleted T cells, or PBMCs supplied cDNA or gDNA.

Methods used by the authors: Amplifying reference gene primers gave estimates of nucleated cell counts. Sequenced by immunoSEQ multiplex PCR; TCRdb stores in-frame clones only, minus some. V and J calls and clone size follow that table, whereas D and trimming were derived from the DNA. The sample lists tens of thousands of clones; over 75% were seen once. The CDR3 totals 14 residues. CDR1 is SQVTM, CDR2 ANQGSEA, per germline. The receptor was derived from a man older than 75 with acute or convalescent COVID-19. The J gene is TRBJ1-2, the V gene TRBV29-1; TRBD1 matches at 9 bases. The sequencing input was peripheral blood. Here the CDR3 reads CRGEGGQGNYGYTF. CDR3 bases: TGCAGGGGGGAGGGAGGACAGGGGAACTATGGCTACACCTTC.